A single sample gave rise to the 32 T cell receptor beta chains below, sequenced in a study of blood T cell repertoires in COVID-19. The method was immunoSEQ multiplex PCR; TCRdb's version includes in-frame clones alone and lacks a portion of them. Among some 73,000 clones listed, around 86% were seen once. The sequenced material came from peripheral blood. These receptors were obtained from an older woman with acute or convalescent COVID-19.

J is TRBJ1-5 and V is TRBV4-1; maybe TRBD1 (6 bases). Germline assignment: CDR1 MGHRA and CDR2 YSYEKL. V was trimmed by 3 bases and J by 10 bases, leaving 22 bases between them. The CDR3 contains 16 residues. CDR3 in DNA: TGCGCCAGCAGCCAGGAGGGGGGGGACCCAGTACAACCCCAGCATTTT. As protein: CASSQEGGDPVQPQHF.

The chain employs TRBV5-4 and TRBJ1-2; D possibly corresponds to TRBD1 (6 bases). Germline V gene lookup returns CDR1 SGHNT and CDR2 YYREEE (reference sequence). Trimming removed 1 base at V and 7 bases at J, with 20 bases between. The CDR3 sequence is 16 residues long. As DNA, the CDR3 is TGTGCCAGCAGCTTGAGCCCAGGGGTGGGGTTAGTTGGCTACACCTTC. Protein product: CASSLSPGVGLVGYTF.

This rearrangement joins TRBV5-5 to TRBJ2-5, with D tentatively TRBD1 (6 bases). Germline assignment: CDR1 SGHKS and CDR2 YYEKEE (reference sequence). Between the trimmed V and J ends, which lost 3 bases and 5 bases, there was a span of 14 bases. The CDR3 length is 14 residues. For the CDR3, the DNA is TGTGCCAGCAGCTCGGAGAGGGGGTGGGAGACCCAGTACTTC. This sequence encodes CASSSERGWETQYF.

This clone was seen a few times. This CDR3 is CASSSGWTSGVGLQETQYF. DNA for the CDR3: TGTGCCAGCAGCTCGGGTTGGACTAGCGGGGTGGGGCTCCAAGAGACCCAGTACTTC. V is TRBV7-8 and J is TRBJ2-5, with 12 bases aligning to TRBD2. The CDR3 is 19 amino acids. CDR1 SGHVS and CDR2 FQNEAQ come from the germline V gene. Unmatched junction bases numbered 13, after V lost 4 bases and J lost 1 base.

This clone has just one count. The V gene is TRBV28, the J gene TRBJ1-6; D unclear. The V gene lost 2 bases and the J gene lost 10 bases, with 15 bases spanning the gap. CDR1 is MDHEN and CDR2 is SYDVKM in the germline V gene. This CDR3 region has 15 residues. The CDR3 DNA reads TGTGCCAGCAGTTTACCGCCGGGAAGAGACTCACCCCTCCACTTT. This translates into CASSLPPGRDSPLHF.

This clone is large in the sample. The CDR3 loop is CASSYDSGYGYTF. CDR3 nucleotides: TGTGCCAGCAGTTACGATTCGGGCTATGGCTACACCTTC. The V gene is TRBV6-5, the J gene TRBJ1-2; D unclear. The CDR3 length is 13 residues. V lost 2 bases, J lost 4 bases, and 8 bases lay in between. Germline values: CDR1 MNHEY, CDR2 SVGAGI.

The chain couples TRBV27 to TRBJ2-5; maybe TRBD1 (5 bases). The CDR3 consists of 13 residues. Germline CDR1 is MNHEY and CDR2 is SMNVEV (reference sequence). V lost 3 bases, J lost 3 bases, and 8 bases lay in between. The CDR3 reads CASSFSGKETQYF. For the CDR3, the DNA is TGTGCCAGCAGTTTTTCAGGGAAAGAGACCCAGTACTTC.

The chain has TRBV28 and TRBJ1-4, with 9 bases identical to TRBD1. The CDR3 length is 13 residues. Germline V gene sequence: CDR1 MDHEN, CDR2 SYDVKM. The V and J ends lost 10 bases and 7 bases, in that order; junction bases with no gene match: 7. CDR3 DNA: TGTGCCACCTACGACAGGGGGTTTGAAAAACTGTTTTTT. Encoded protein: CATYDRGFEKLFF.

V usage is TRBV2 and J usage is TRBJ1-5; 8 nucleotides match TRBD1. CDR3 length equals 15 residues. V trimming: 8 bases; J trimming: 7 bases; junction bases outside the gene matches: 13. Germline V gene data show CDR1 as SNHLY and CDR2 as FYNNEI. This CDR3 reads CASRRDRLGEQPQHF. Here the CDR3 DNA reads TGTGCCAGCCGCCGGGACAGGTTAGGAGAACAGCCCCAGCATTTT.

J is TRBJ2-2 and V is TRBV3-1 (or the pseudogene TRBV3-2), with TRBD2 as a possible D gene (6 bases). There are 14 residues in the CDR3. V dropped 7 bases and J dropped 4 bases, with 13 bases sitting between them. Germline CDR1 and CDR2: LGHDT and YNNKEL (reference sequence). The CDR3 here is CASIQGGGTGELFF. CDR3 coding DNA: TGTGCCAGCATCCAGGGAGGAGGCACCGGGGAGCTGTTTTTT.

This clone appeared a few times. The CDR3 region has the DNA TGCGCCAGCAGCCAAGATGGGACCATATTAGGACAGGGGACCTTAGCCAAAAACATTCAGTACTTC. Its protein is CASSQDGTILGQGTLAKNIQYF. The chain uses TRBV4-1 and TRBJ2-4, with 9 nucleotides matching TRBD1. J gave up 0 bases and V 0 bases, and 18 bases lay outside the gene matches. The CDR3 covers 22 residues. Germline V gene sequence: CDR1 MGHRA, CDR2 YSYEKL.

The gene calls are TRBV19 and TRBJ1-1; D might be TRBD1 (5 bases). The CDR3 covers 15 residues. The V end was cut by 5 bases, the J end by 1 base, with 14 bases between. The germline V gene encodes CDR1 LNHDA and CDR2 SQIVND (reference sequence). The CDR3 is CASSGPDTGNTEAFF. The CDR3 DNA is TGTGCCAGTAGTGGACCGGACACGGGGAACACTGAAGCTTTCTTT.

The chain is built from TRBV24-1 and TRBJ2-5; 8 bases fit TRBD1. The CDR3 has 16 amino acids. Germline V gene sequence: CDR1 KGHDR, CDR2 SFDVKD. After removal of 3 bases from V and 4 bases from J, the junction contained 9 bases not matched to a gene. In DNA form, the CDR3 reads TGTGCCACCAGTGATCCCACCGGGGACAGGCCAGAGACCCAGTACTTC. Amino acids: CATSDPTGDRPETQYF.

CDR3 DNA sequence: TGCGCCAGCAGTACAGGGTTTGGCCTTGATACGCAGTATTTT. Protein sequence: CASSTGFGLDTQYF. J is TRBJ2-3 and V is TRBV5-1; maybe TRBD1 (6 bases). This CDR3 contains 14 residues. V lost 5 bases, J lost 6 bases, and 16 bases lay in between. The germline V gene has CDR1 SGHRS and CDR2 YFSETQ.

A few counts support this clone. The rearrangement uses TRBV4-1 and TRBJ2-2; TRBD2 matches at 7 bases. In germline, CDR1 is MGHRA, CDR2 YSYEKL. This CDR3 region has 15 residues. The ends lost 6 bases at V and 5 bases at J; junction bases unmatched: 9. The CDR3 protein is CASRVTSVWTGELFF. Here the CDR3 DNA reads TGCGCCAGCAGGGTCACTAGCGTCTGGACCGGGGAGCTGTTTTTT.

V and J are TRBV5-1 and TRBJ1-1; tentative D call: TRBD1 (5 bases). Per the germline V gene, CDR1 is SGHRS and CDR2 is YFSETQ. The CDR3 extends over 14 amino acids. V was trimmed by 1 base and J by 8 bases, leaving 15 bases between them. This CDR3 reads CASSLPSGSGEAFF. Here the CDR3 DNA reads TGCGCCAGCAGCTTGCCCTCAGGGTCGGGCGAAGCTTTCTTT.

This chain links TRBV5-6 with TRBJ2-7; 9 bases line up with TRBD2. The CDR3 extends over 16 amino acids. In germline, CDR1 is SGHDT, CDR2 YYEEEE. Unmatched junction bases numbered 8, after V lost 4 bases and J lost 0 bases. CDR3 sequence: CASSHLRRGGSYEQYF. The CDR3 DNA reads as TGTGCCAGCAGCCATCTCAGGCGGGGGGGCTCCTACGAGCAGTACTTC.

This clone is a singleton in its sample. The CDR3 coding sequence is TGTGCCTGGCAGTCGGACAGCTATTCACCCCTCCACTTT. It codes for CAWQSDSYSPLHF. The rearrangement uses TRBV30 and TRBJ1-6, with D perhaps matching TRBD1 (6 bases). Between the trimmed V and J ends, which lost 5 bases and 8 bases, there was a span of 13 bases. From germline, CDR1 is GTSNPN and CDR2 SVGIG (reference sequence). The length of the CDR3 is 13 residues.

The genes are TRBV6-5 and TRBJ2-2, with a tentative D call TRBD2 (5 bases). Germline assignment: CDR1 MNHEY and CDR2 SVGAGI. This CDR3 contains 15 residues. With 7 bases removed from V and 2 bases from J, the gap between germline ends came to 14 bases. The DNA for the CDR3 is TGTGCCAGCACTATGGGGAGTTTTAACACCGGGGAGCTGTTTTTT. It codes for CASTMGSFNTGELFF.

The chain combines TRBV18 with TRBJ2-5; D ambiguous. This CDR3 has 15 amino acids. V lost 2 bases and J lost 3, with 13 bases in between. Germline CDR1 is KGHSH and CDR2 is LQKENI. The CDR3 protein is CASSPSVAAKETQYF. CDR3 in DNA: TGTGCCAGCTCACCAAGCGTAGCCGCAAAAGAGACCCAGTACTTC.

The chain is built from TRBV19 and TRBJ1-2, with D maybe TRBD1 (6 bases). Per germline, CDR1 LNHDA and CDR2 SQIVND (reference sequence). CDR3 length: 17 residues. Deletions cut 5 bases from V and 3 bases from J, with 22 bases between. This CDR3 reads CASSPRRGGGEDYGYTF. DNA for the CDR3: TGTGCCAGTAGTCCGAGAAGGGGGGGCGGAGAGGACTATGGCTACACCTTC.

This sequence joins TRBV7-3 and TRBJ2-7; D is undetermined. The CDR3 is 15 residues long. V was trimmed by 2 bases and J by 5 bases, leaving 16 bases between them. The germline V gene encodes CDR1 SGHTA and CDR2 FQGTGA. The CDR3 DNA is TGTGCCAGCAGCTTAGAGGCAGCTACTATAAACGAGCAGTACTTC. As protein: CASSLEAATINEQYF.

The rearrangement uses TRBV19 and TRBJ2-2; the D is unclear. The CDR3 sequence is 11 residues long. Germline V CDR1 and CDR2: LNHDA, SQIVND (reference sequence). CDR3 DNA sequence: TGTGCAACTTGGAGAACCGGGGAGCTGTTTTTT. It translates to CATWRTGELFF.

The chain uses TRBV7-3 and TRBJ2-1; 8 bases are a match to TRBD2. Germline trimming cut 5 bases from V and 4 bases from J; bases unmatched to any gene: 10. This CDR3 has 16 residues. Germline assignment: CDR1 SGHTA and CDR2 FQGTGA. The CDR3 DNA reads as TGTGCCAGCAGCCTCCTTCTAGCGGGCTCTTACAATGAGCAGTTCTTC. Its translation is CASSLLLAGSYNEQFF.

The DNA for the CDR3 is TGTGCCAGCAGTTTATGGGGCAATGAAAAACTGTTTTTT. It specifies CASSLWGNEKLFF. This rearrangement joins TRBV27 to TRBJ1-4; possibly TRBD1 for D (5 bases). The length of the CDR3 is 13 residues. Trimming left V 1 base short and J 5 bases short, with 5 bases between. From germline, CDR1 is MNHEY and CDR2 SMNVEV (reference sequence).

In this sample, this clone turned up a few times. V and J are TRBV12-5 and TRBJ1-1; D gene uncertain. V lost 4 bases and J 1 base, leaving 16 bases between the germline ends. Germline V lookup: CDR1 LGHNT, CDR2 FRNRAP. This CDR3 comprises 16 residues. The CDR3 region has the DNA TGTGCTAGTGGTTCGAATGCGGGCCACCCGAACACTGAAGCTTTCTTT. Translated, it gives CASGSNAGHPNTEAFF.

The chain joins TRBV14 to TRBJ1-2, with 9 bases identical to TRBD1. Germline V CDR1 and CDR2: SGHDN, FVKESK. Trimming at V came to 1 base and at J to 4 bases, leaving 4 bases not matched to a gene. The CDR3 contains 15 residues. CDR3 DNA: TGTGCCAGCAGCCAAGGGACAGGGGCCTTCTATGGCTACACCTTC. Translated: CASSQGTGAFYGYTF.

The chain uses TRBV7-9 and TRBJ1-3; 8 bases agree with TRBD1. The germline V gene has CDR1 SEHNR and CDR2 FQNEAQ (reference sequence). The junction had 6 bases not matched to a gene; V was cut back by 5 bases and J by 6 bases. There are 14 residues in the CDR3. The CDR3 protein is CASSAQTGVNTIYF. The CDR3 nucleotides are TGTGCCAGCAGCGCCCAGACAGGGGTAAACACCATATATTTT.

The genes are TRBV4-1 and TRBJ1-2; D not resolved. Trimming left V 0 bases short and J 6 bases short, with 11 bases between. The CDR3 loop spans 14 amino acids. From germline, CDR1 is MGHRA and CDR2 YSYEKL. CDR3 region: CASSQDREADGYTF. The CDR3, as DNA: TGCGCCAGCAGCCAAGATAGGGAGGCGGATGGCTACACCTTC.

V and J are TRBV28 and TRBJ2-7, with 9 bases identical to TRBD1. This CDR3 contains 14 residues. Germline V lookup: CDR1 MDHEN, CDR2 SYDVKM. With V trimmed by 4 bases and J by 2 bases, 3 bases remained unmatched. The CDR3 DNA follows: TGTGCCAGCAGTTATGGGGACAGGGCCTACGAGCAGTACTTC. Residues: CASSYGDRAYEQYF.

The chain has TRBV21-1 and TRBJ1-5. TRBV21-1 is recorded as a pseudogene. The CDR3 is made up of 16 amino acids. The DNA of the CDR3 is TGTGCCAGCAGCAAAGGAGGCGGGGGGAGCAATCAGCCCCAGCATTTT. It specifies CASSKGGGGSNQPQHF.

This clone was observed a single time. The V call is TRBV2, the J call TRBJ2-3; 8 bases align to TRBD1. CDR1 SNHLY and CDR2 FYNNEI come from the germline V gene. V dropped 9 bases and J dropped 3; count of bases not matched to a gene: 5. CDR3 size: 13 residues. The CDR3 bases are TGTGCCAGTTCAGGGGGCAGGACAGATACGCAGTATTTT. This sequence encodes CASSGGRTDTQYF.